The 22 T cell receptor beta chains in this list originate from one sample, sequenced in a study of cytomegalovirus exposure and HLA in healthy donors. Sequencing used immunoSEQ multiplex PCR; TCRdb keeps in-frame clones, though not all of them. This repertoire shows fewer than 250,000 clones, 87% found once; its top ten account for around 3%. The sample was PBMCs. These receptor sequences come from a man aged 18 to 30 in good health and CMV-seronegative.

This CDR3 reads CASSHGLVLDYNEQFF. DNA for the CDR3: TGTGCCAGCAGCCATGGACTAGTCCTAGACTACAATGAGCAGTTCTTC. This rearrangement joins TRBV7-9 to TRBJ2-1, with 7 bases identical to TRBD2. The CDR3 is 16 residues long. The germline gives CDR1 SEHNR, CDR2 FQNEAQ (reference sequence). The junction had 10 bases not matched to a gene; V was cut back by 5 bases and J by 3 bases.

The chain employs TRBV4-3 and TRBJ1-1; possibly TRBD1 for D (5 bases). This CDR3 spans 13 amino acids. Germline V CDR1 and CDR2: LGHNA, YSLEER. Between the trimmed V and J ends, which lost 4 bases and 6 bases, there was a span of 12 bases. The CDR3 DNA reads as TGCGCCAGCAGCCTCCTCAGGGAGGCTGAAGCTTTCTTT. This translates into CASSLLREAEAFF.

The chain uses TRBV7-3 and TRBJ2-2; tentatively, D is TRBD1 (5 bases). V was trimmed by 5 bases and J by 4 bases, leaving 11 bases between them. This CDR3 is 14 amino acids long. Germline values: CDR1 SGHTA, CDR2 FQGTGA. CDR3 sequence (DNA): TGTGCCAGCAGCCTAGGGGCTCCCACCGGGGAGCTGTTTTTT. Its translation is CASSLGAPTGELFF. The variable domain in full, with the rest retrieved from reference TRBV7-3 and TRBJ2-2, is GAGVSQTPSNKVTEKGKYVELRCDPISGHTALYWYRQSLGQGPEFLIYFQGTGAADDSGLPNDRFFAVRPEGSVSTLKIQRTERGDSAVYLCASSLGAPTGELFFGEGSRLTVL.

CDR3 sequence: CASSMFRGGGYEQYF. The CDR3 DNA reads TGTGCCAGTAGTATGTTCCGTGGGGGGGGCTACGAGCAGTACTTC. The chain has TRBV19 and TRBJ2-7, with 7 bases that match TRBD2. V shed 3 bases and J 3 bases; nucleotides not matched to a gene: 8. The CDR3 has 15 amino acids. From germline, CDR1 is LNHDA and CDR2 SQIVND (reference sequence).

CDR3 nucleotide sequence: TGCGCCAGCAGCCAAGAGAATGCTGCCACCGGCGGGACCCAGTACTTC. Encoded protein: CASSQENAATGGTQYF. The V gene is TRBV4-1, the J gene TRBJ2-5; D not certain. Germline CDR1 is MGHRA and CDR2 is YSYEKL. V gave up 0 bases and J gave up 7 bases, with 18 bases separating them. The CDR3 runs to 16 residues.

This rearrangement joins TRBV28 to TRBJ2-2, with D possibly matching TRBD1 (6 bases). The V end was cut by 2 bases, the J end by 2 bases, with 12 bases between. The CDR3 is 16 residues long. Germline V gives CDR1 MDHEN, CDR2 SYDVKM. DNA for the CDR3: TGTGCCAGCAGTTTAGGCAGGGGACCCAACACCGGGGAGCTGTTTTTT. Protein: CASSLGRGPNTGELFF.

The chain is built from TRBV30 and TRBJ2-6, with D unclear. CDR3 size: 11 residues. Germline assignment: CDR1 GTSNPN and CDR2 SVGIG (reference sequence). V was cut by 2 bases and J by 12 bases, with 8 bases left in between. The DNA of the CDR3 is TGTGCCTGGAGTCCCAGTCGCGTCCTGACTTTC. It specifies CAWSPSRVLTF. The complete variable domain, with remaining parts taken from reference TRBV30 and TRBJ2-6, reads SQTIHQWPATLVQPVGSPLSLECTVEGTSNPNLYWYRQAAGRGLQLLFYSVGIGQISSEVPQNLSASRPQDRQFILSSKKLLLSDSGFYLCAWSPSRVLTFGAGSRLTVL.

The chain is built from TRBV21-1 and TRBJ2-5; TRBD2 reflects the table's D call only, with no check against the DNA. TRBV21-1 is assigned pseudogene status. The CDR3 extends over 16 amino acids. The CDR3 sequence: CASSTGLAGGQQTQYF. The CDR3 nucleotides are TGTGCCAGCAGCACGGGACTAGCGGGGGGCCAACAGACCCAGTACTTC.

The chain links TRBV5-5 to TRBJ1-5; perhaps TRBD1 as D (6 bases). The CDR3 length is 14 residues. Trimming removed 3 bases at V and 4 bases at J, with 11 bases between. CDR1 and CDR2 from the germline V gene are SGHKS and YYEKEE (reference sequence). CDR3 coding DNA: TGTGCCAGCAGCTACGGGCAGGGGAATCAGCCCCAGCATTTT. It yields the protein CASSYGQGNQPQHF.

This clone has only one observation. The CDR3 sequence is CASSLDARVSSTDTQYF. Here the CDR3 DNA reads TGTGCCAGCAGCTTGGACGCCAGGGTCTCTAGCACAGATACGCAGTATTTT. This rearrangement joins TRBV5-4 to TRBJ2-3; D perhaps matches TRBD1 (5 bases). The germline V gene has CDR1 SGHNT and CDR2 YYREEE (reference sequence). The CDR3 contains 17 residues. Trimming took off 0 bases at V and 0 bases at J, with 14 bases between the two ends.

This clone has just one count. The chain is built from TRBV29-1 and TRBJ1-2, with 9 bases that match TRBD1. V dropped 4 bases and J dropped 4; count of bases not matched to a gene: 10. CDR3 length equals 15 residues. Germline-derived CDR1 and CDR2 are SQVTM and ANQGSEA. CDR3 in amino acids: CSVVGTGRGVYGYTF. The CDR3 nucleotides are TGCAGCGTTGTAGGGACAGGGAGAGGAGTCTATGGCTACACCTTC.

The rearrangement uses TRBV10-2 and TRBJ2-7; 8 bases are a match to TRBD1. V lost 11 bases to trimming and J lost 3 bases; unmatched junction nucleotides: 6. The germline CDR1 and CDR2 sequences are WSHSY and SAAADI. This CDR3 contains 12 residues. CDR3 loop: CAVWDRSYEQYF. The CDR3 region has the DNA TGCGCCGTTTGGGACAGGAGCTACGAGCAGTACTTC.

The CDR3 is CASSLEEGPTSYEQYF. Here the CDR3 DNA reads TGTGCCAGCAGCTTAGAGGAGGGGCCTACCTCCTACGAGCAGTACTTC. The chain carries TRBV11-2 and TRBJ2-7; D possibly corresponds to TRBD2 (6 bases). The V end lost 0 bases, the J end lost 0 bases, and 12 bases lay between the germline ends. Germline-derived CDR1 and CDR2 are SGHAT and FQNNGV. This CDR3 spans 16 amino acids.

The V call is TRBV11-2, the J call TRBJ2-7; no firm D call. V shed 2 bases and J shed 3 bases, with 5 bases lying between them. CDR3 length: 12 amino acids. Germline-derived CDR1 and CDR2 are SGHAT and FQNNGV. Here the CDR3 DNA reads TGTGCCAGCAGCTTAACTTACTACGAGCAGTACTTC. It specifies CASSLTYYEQYF.

The rearrangement uses TRBV5-1 and TRBJ2-7; a weak D match, TRBD2 (5 bases). V was trimmed by 4 bases and J by 6 bases, leaving 14 bases between them. The CDR3 extends over 13 amino acids. Germline CDR1 reads SGHRS; CDR2 reads YFSETQ. The chain's CDR3 is CASSLGSGSEQYF. CDR3 bases: TGCGCCAGCAGCCTAGGATCGGGGTCCGAGCAGTACTTC.

This clone has just one count. Other DNA sequences in this specimen translate into the identical CDR3. This chain connects TRBV5-1 to TRBJ2-5; D is undetermined. V gave up 0 bases and J gave up 2 bases, with 8 bases separating them. The CDR3 length is 14 residues. Germline assignment: CDR1 SGHRS and CDR2 YFSETQ. CDR3 nucleotide sequence: TGCGCCAGCAGCTTGGGTGCAGTACAAGAGACCCAGTACTTC. Translation: CASSLGAVQETQYF. Based on the CDR3 plus reference TRBV5-1 and TRBJ2-5, the full variable domain is KAGVTQTPRYLIKTRGQQVTLSCSPISGHRSVSWYQQTPGQGLQFLFEYFSETQRNKGNFPGRFSGRQFSNSRSEMNVSTLELGDSALYLCASSLGAVQETQYFGPGTRLLVL.

The J gene is TRBJ1-2, the V gene TRBV27; 9 bases line up with TRBD1. CDR3 size: 15 residues. Germline V gene sequence: CDR1 MNHEY, CDR2 SMNVEV (reference sequence). The V and J ends lost 4 bases and 5 bases, in that order; junction bases with no gene match: 8. In nucleotides, the CDR3 is TGTGCCAGCAGTTGGGACAGGGTACCCGTTTATGGCTACACCTTC. Residues: CASSWDRVPVYGYTF.

Worth noting for this clone: Relative to the germline gene, one junction end is altered; a read error may explain this. The V gene is TRBV6-1, the J gene TRBJ2-4; 7 bases align to TRBD1. In germline, CDR1 is MNHNS, CDR2 SASEGT. This CDR3 contains 11 residues. The CDR3 here is CASIGDSISFF. The CDR3 DNA follows: TGTGCCAGCATCGGGGACAGTATCTCATTCTTC.

The genes are TRBV11-2 and TRBJ2-5; possibly TRBD1 for D (6 bases). Germline lookup yields CDR1 SGHAT and CDR2 FQNNGV. This CDR3 has 15 residues. V was cut by 5 bases and J by 3 bases, with 16 bases left in between. CDR3 DNA sequence: TGTGCCAGCAGCCCAACGACAGGTTGGGAAGAGACCCAGTACTTC. It specifies CASSPTTGWEETQYF.

J is TRBJ2-7 and V is TRBV19; TRBD1 agrees at 10 bases. This CDR3 is built from 16 residues. V lost 2 bases, J lost 3 bases, and 7 bases stayed unmatched. CDR1 LNHDA and CDR2 SQIVND come from the germline V gene (reference sequence). The CDR3 DNA follows: TGTGCCAGTAGTATAAGGGGACAGGGGCGCCTCTACGAGCAGTACTTC. Amino acids: CASSIRGQGRLYEQYF.

The rearrangement joins TRBV4-1 to TRBJ2-6; D not resolved. This CDR3 is built from 17 residues. V was cut by 1 base and J by 2 bases, with 12 bases left in between. Germline CDR1 reads MGHRA; CDR2 reads YSYEKL. The CDR3 loop is CASSQVLLSTGANVLTF. The CDR3 DNA follows: TGCGCCAGCAGCCAAGTTTTACTGTCAACTGGGGCCAACGTCCTGACTTTC.

This rearrangement joins TRBV5-8 to TRBJ1-4; the match to TRBD1 covers 7 bases. V lost 0 bases, J lost 8 bases, and 4 bases stayed unmatched. Germline loops: CDR1 SGHTS, CDR2 YDEGEE. CDR3 length: 14 amino acids. CDR3 loop: CASSLGQGEEKLFF. CDR3 in DNA: TGTGCCAGCAGCTTGGGACAGGGCGAGGAAAAACTGTTTTTT. Using reference TRBV5-8 and TRBJ1-4 for the parts outside the CDR3, the full variable domain is EAGVTQSPTHLIKTRGQQATLRCSPISGHTSVYWYQQALGLGLQFLLWYDEGEERNRGNFPPRFSGRQFPNYSSELNVNALELEDSALYLCASSLGQGEEKLFFGSGTQLSVL.